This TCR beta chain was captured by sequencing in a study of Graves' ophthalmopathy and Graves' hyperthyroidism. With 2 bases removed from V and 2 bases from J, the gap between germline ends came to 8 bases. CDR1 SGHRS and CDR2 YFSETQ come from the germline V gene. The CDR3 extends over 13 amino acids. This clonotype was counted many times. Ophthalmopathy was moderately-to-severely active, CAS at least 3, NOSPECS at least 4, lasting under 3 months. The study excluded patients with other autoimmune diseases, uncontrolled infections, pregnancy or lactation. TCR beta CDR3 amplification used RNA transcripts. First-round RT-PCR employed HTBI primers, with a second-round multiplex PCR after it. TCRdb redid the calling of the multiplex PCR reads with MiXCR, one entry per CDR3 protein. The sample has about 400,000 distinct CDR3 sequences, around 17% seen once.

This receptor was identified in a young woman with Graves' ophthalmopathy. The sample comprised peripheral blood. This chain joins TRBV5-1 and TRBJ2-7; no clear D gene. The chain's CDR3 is CASSLQEAYEQYF. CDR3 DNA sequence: TGCGCCAGCAGCTTACAAGAGGCCTACGAGCAGTACTTC.